This TCR beta chain was profiled in a study of CD8 T cells in ankylosing spondylitis. Overall study findings and caveats: One TCR beta motif, made up of under ten highly homologous variants, appeared characteristic of ankylosing spondylitis blood.

TCRdb re-called the 5' RACE reads through MiXCR, storing one row per CDR3 protein. There are some 700,000 distinct CDR3 sequences in the sample; 15% to 20% occur only once, and 15% to 20% lies in the top ten. The germline V gene encodes CDR1 SQVTM and CDR2 ANQGSEA. V trimming: 7 bases; J trimming: 1 base; junction bases outside the gene matches: 14. The CDR3 is 17 amino acids. For this clonotype: Antigen specificity is unknown.

The chain has TRBV29-1 and TRBJ2-3; 10 bases are shared with TRBD1. Source material: blood, either unsorted or a sorted T cell fraction (not recorded which). The origin of this receptor is a male donor with ankylosing spondylitis. The CDR3 DNA reads TGCAGCGGCCGACCCTCTTACGACAGGGGGCGCACAGATACGCAGTATTTT. The encoded protein is CSGRPSYDRGRTDTQYF.